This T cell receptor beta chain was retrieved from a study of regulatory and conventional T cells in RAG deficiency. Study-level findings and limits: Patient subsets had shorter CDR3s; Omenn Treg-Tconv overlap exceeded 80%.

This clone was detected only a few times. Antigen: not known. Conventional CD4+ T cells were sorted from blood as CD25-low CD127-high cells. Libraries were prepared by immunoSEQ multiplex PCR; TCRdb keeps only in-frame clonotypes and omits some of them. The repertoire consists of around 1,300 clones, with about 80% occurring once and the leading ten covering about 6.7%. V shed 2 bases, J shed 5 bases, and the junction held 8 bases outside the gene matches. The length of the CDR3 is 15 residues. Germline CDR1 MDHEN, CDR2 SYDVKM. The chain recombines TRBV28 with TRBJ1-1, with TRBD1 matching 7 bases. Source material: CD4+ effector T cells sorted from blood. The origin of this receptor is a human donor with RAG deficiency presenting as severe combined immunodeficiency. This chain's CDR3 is CASSLLGRGGTEAFF. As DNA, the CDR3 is TGTGCCAGCAGTTTACTGGGCAGGGGGGGGACTGAAGCTTTCTTT.